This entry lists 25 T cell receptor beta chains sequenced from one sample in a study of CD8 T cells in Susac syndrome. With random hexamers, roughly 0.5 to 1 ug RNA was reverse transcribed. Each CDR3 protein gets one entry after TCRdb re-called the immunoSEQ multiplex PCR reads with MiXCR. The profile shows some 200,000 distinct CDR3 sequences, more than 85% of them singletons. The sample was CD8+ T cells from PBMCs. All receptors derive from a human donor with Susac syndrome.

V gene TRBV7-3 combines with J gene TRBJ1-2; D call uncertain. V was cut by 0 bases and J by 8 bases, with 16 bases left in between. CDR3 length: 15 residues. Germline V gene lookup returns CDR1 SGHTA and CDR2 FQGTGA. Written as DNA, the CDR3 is TGTGCCAGCAGCTTAACGGAGGAATATTACCGCGGCTACACCTTC. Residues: CASSLTEEYYRGYTF.

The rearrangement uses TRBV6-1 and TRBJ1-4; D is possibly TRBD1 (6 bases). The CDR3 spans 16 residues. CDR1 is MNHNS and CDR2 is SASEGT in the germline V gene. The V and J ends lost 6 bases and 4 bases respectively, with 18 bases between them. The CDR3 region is CASSSGQWTLNEKLFF. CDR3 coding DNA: TGTGCCAGCAGCAGTGGACAGTGGACACTTAATGAAAAACTGTTTTTT.

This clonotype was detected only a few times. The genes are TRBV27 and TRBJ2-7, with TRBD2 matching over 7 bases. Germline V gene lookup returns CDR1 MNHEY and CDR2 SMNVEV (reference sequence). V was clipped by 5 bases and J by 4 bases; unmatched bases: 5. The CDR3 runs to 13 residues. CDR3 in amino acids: CASSPSGVYEQYF. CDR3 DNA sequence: TGTGCCAGCAGTCCTAGCGGTGTTTACGAGCAGTACTTC.

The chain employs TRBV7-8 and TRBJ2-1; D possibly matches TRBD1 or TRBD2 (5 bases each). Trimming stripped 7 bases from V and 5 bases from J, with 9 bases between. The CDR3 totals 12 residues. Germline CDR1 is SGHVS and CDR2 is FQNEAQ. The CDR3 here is CASTGADNEQFF. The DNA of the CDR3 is TGTGCCAGCACCGGGGCCGACAATGAGCAGTTCTTC.

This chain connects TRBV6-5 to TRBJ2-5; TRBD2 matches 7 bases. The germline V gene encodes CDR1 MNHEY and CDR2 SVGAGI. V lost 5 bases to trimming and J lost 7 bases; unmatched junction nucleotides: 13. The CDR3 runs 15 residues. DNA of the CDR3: TGTGCCAGCAGTCCGGGACTACAGGTGCTTTCGACCCAGTACTTC. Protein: CASSPGLQVLSTQYF.

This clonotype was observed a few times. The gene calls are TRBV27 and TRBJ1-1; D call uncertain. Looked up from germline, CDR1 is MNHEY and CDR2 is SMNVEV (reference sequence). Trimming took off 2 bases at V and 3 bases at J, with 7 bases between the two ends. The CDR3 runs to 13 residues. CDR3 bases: TGTGCCAGCAGTTTAGGTCGGTACACTGAAGCTTTCTTT. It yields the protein CASSLGRYTEAFF.

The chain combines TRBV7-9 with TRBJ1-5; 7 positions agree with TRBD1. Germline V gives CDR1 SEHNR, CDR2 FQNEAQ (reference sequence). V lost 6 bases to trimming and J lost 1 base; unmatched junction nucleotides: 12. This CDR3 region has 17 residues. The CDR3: CASRARGQIQSNQPQHF. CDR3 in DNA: TGTGCCAGCAGGGCCAGGGGACAGATCCAAAGCAATCAGCCCCAGCATTTT.

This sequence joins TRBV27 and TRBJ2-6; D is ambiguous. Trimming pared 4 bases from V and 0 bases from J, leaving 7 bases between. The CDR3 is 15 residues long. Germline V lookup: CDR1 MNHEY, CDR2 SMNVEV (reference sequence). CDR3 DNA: TGTGCCAGCAGTTCCATTTCCTCTGGGGCCAACGTCCTGACTTTC. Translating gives CASSSISSGANVLTF.

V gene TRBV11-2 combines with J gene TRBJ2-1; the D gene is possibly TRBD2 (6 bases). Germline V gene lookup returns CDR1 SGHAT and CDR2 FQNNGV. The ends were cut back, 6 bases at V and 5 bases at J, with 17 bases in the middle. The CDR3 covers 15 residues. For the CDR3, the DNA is TGTGCCAGCAGGGTGGGAGGTGGGAGACACAATGAGCAGTTCTTC. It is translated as CASRVGGGRHNEQFF. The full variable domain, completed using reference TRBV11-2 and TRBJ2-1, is EAGVAQSPRYKIIEKRQSVAFWCNPISGHATLYWYQQILGQGPKLLIQFQNNGVVDDSQLPKDRFSAERLKGVDSTLKIQPAKLEDSAVYLCASRVGGGRHNEQFFGPGTRLTVL.

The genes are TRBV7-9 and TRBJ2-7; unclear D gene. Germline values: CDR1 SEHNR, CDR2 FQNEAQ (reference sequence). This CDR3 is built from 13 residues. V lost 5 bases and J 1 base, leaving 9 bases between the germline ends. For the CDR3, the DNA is TGTGCCAGCAGCACGAGTGTATCCTACGAGCAGTACTTC. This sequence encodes CASSTSVSYEQYF.

CDR3 sequence (DNA): TGCAGCGTTGAGGGTACCGGGACCACCTACGAGCAGTACTTC. Protein product: CSVEGTGTTYEQYF. This chain connects TRBV29-1 to TRBJ2-7; D may correspond to TRBD1 or TRBD2 (5 bases each). This CDR3 region has 14 residues. Deletions cut 3 bases from V and 2 bases from J, with 14 bases between. Per the germline V gene, CDR1 is SQVTM and CDR2 is ANQGSEA.

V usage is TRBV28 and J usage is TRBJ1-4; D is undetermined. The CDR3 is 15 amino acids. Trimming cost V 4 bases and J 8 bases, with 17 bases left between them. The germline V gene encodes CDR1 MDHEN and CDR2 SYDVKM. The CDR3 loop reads CASSSGSPVQEKLFF. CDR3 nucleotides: TGTGCCAGCAGTTCGGGGTCCCCCGTTCAGGAAAAACTGTTTTTT.

The CDR3 DNA reads TGTGCCAGCAGCGACGGGACTAGCGGGACCTACGAGCAGTACTTC. This codes for CASSDGTSGTYEQYF. The rearrangement joins TRBV9 to TRBJ2-7, with 13 bases fitting TRBD2. The V gene end was trimmed by 3 bases and the J gene end by 2 bases; junction bases not matched to a gene: 2. This CDR3 contains 15 residues. CDR1 SGDLS and CDR2 YYNGEE come from the germline V gene.

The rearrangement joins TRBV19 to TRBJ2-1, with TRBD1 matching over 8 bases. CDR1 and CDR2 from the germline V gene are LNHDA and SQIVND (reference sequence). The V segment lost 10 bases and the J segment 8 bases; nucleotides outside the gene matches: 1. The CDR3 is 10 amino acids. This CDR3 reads CATRGHEQFF. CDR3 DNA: TGTGCCACCAGGGGGCATGAGCAGTTCTTC.

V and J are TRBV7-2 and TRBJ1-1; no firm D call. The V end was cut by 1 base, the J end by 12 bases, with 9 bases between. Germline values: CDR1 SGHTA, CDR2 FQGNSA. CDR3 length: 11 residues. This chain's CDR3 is CASSLGPVSFF. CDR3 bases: TGTGCCAGCAGCTTAGGCCCAGTATCTTTCTTT.

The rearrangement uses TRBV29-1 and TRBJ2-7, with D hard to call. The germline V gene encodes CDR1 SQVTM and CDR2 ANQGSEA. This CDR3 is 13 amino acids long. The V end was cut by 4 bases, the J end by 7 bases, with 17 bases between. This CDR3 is CSVAVGKAEEQYF. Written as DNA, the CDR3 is TGCAGCGTTGCGGTTGGTAAAGCCGAGGAGCAGTACTTC.

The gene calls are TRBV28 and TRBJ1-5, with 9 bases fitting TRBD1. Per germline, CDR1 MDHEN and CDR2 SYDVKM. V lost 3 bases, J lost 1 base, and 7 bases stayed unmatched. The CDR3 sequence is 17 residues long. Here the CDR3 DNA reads TGTGCCAGCAGTTTTTGGGACAGGGCTGGGAGCAATCAGCCCCAGCATTTT. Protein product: CASSFWDRAGSNQPQHF.

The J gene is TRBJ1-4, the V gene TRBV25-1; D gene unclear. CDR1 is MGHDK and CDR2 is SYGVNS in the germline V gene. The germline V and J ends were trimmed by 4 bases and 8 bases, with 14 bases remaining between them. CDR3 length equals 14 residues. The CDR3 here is CASSASDGREKLFF. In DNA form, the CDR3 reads TGTGCCAGCAGTGCTAGTGACGGCCGAGAAAAACTGTTTTTT.

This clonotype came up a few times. The CDR3 DNA reads as TGTGCCAGCAGCTTGGGGTTGAACACTGAAGCTTTCTTT. It codes for CASSLGLNTEAFF. The rearrangement joins TRBV13 to TRBJ1-1, with D uncertain. The CDR3 has 13 residues. V dropped 3 bases and J dropped 0 bases, with 5 bases sitting between them. Germline-derived CDR1 and CDR2 are PRHDT and FYEKMQ (reference sequence).

For the CDR3, the DNA is TGCAGTGCTAGGAAAGAGTCCTATGGCTACACCTTC. Protein product: CSARKESYGYTF. The rearrangement links TRBV20-1 to TRBJ1-2, with D unresolved. Germline values: CDR1 DFQATT, CDR2 SNEGSKA (reference sequence). This CDR3 has 12 residues. V lost 3 bases, J lost 4 bases, and 9 bases lay in between.

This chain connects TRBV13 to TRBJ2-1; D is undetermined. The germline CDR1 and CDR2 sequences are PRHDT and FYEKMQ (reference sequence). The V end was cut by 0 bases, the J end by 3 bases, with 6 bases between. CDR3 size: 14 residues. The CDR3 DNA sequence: TGTGCCAGCAGCTTAGGCCCAGACTACAATGAGCAGTTCTTC. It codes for CASSLGPDYNEQFF.

This chain's CDR3 is CASSQGKTGNTEAFF. CDR3 DNA: TGCGCCAGCAGCCAAGGAAAGACAGGAAACACTGAAGCTTTCTTT. This rearrangement joins TRBV4-1 to TRBJ1-1, with D perhaps TRBD1 (6 bases). This CDR3 is built from 15 residues. The germline gives CDR1 MGHRA, CDR2 YSYEKL. Trimming left V 1 base short and J 2 bases short, with 11 bases between.

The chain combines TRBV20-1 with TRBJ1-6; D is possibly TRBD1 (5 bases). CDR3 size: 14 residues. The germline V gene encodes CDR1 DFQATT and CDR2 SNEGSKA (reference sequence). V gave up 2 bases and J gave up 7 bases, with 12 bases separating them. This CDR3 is CSARPGTENSPLHF. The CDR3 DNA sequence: TGCAGTGCTAGACCCGGGACTGAGAATTCACCCCTCCACTTT.

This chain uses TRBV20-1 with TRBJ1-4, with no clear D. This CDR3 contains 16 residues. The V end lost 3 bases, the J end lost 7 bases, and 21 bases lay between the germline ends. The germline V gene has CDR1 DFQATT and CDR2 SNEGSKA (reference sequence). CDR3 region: CSASSPLRPGSEKLFF. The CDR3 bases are TGCAGTGCTAGTAGCCCCCTTCGGCCCGGGAGTGAAAAACTGTTTTTT.

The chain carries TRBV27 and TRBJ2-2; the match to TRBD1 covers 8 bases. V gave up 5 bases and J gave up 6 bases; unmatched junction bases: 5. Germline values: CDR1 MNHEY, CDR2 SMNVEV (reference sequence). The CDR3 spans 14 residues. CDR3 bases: TGTGCCAGCAGTCTAGGACAGGGTCCCGGGGAGCTGTTTTTT. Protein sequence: CASSLGQGPGELFF.